Described below is a single T cell receptor (beta chain) sequence and its context. Its matching antigen is unknown. TCRdb re-called the 5' RACE reads through MiXCR, storing one row per CDR3 protein. The sample carries a few hundred thousand distinct CDR3 sequences, about 8.5% recorded once. This sample was included in a study of identical twins. Findings and caveats of the study: An excess of low generation probability was shown by twin-shared out-of-frame alpha sequences. There is a chance that invariant MAIT and iNKT cells partially muddied zero-insertion analyses.

The V gene's germline CDR1 is SQVTM and CDR2 ANQGSEA. J was trimmed by 0 bases and V by 2 bases; bases with no gene match: 5. The CDR3 loop spans 15 amino acids. These sequences were also reported in another study, on yellow fever vaccine responses in identical twins.

Sequencing was performed on CD8+ T cells sorted from blood. The V gene is TRBV29-1, the J gene TRBJ2-7; 9 nucleotides align to TRBD1. This clonotype was sampled from a woman under 30 in good health. CDR3 loop: CSVETWDRDSYEQYF. The CDR3 DNA reads as TGCAGCGTTGAAACTTGGGACAGGGACTCCTACGAGCAGTACTTC.